A selection of T cell receptor beta chains follows, all from one sample in a study of blood T cell repertoires in COVID-19. TCRdb's table, derived via immunoSEQ multiplex PCR, lists solely in-frame clones and lacks some. The sample consists of roughly 120,000 clones, around 76% of them appearing once. The material sequenced was peripheral blood. All receptors come from an elderly woman with acute or convalescent COVID-19. CDR3s include the opening cysteine and the closing phenylalanine or tryptophan. A D gene is named only where the DNA matches it firmly. For some rows the clone size is stated as once, few or many, or as a class when expanded; others skip it.

J gene,CDR3 length,D gene,V gene,clone size,CDR3 protein,CDR3 DNA
TRBJ2-3,17,TRBD2,TRBV5-4,.,CASSLVVAGGRTDTQYF,TGTGCCAGCAGCTTGGTGGTAGCGGGGGGGCGCACAGATACGCAGTATTTT
TRBJ2-2,15,TRBD1,TRBV7-2,.,CASSPATGMTGELFF,TGTGCCAGCAGCCCGGCGACAGGGATGACCGGGGAGCTGTTTTTT
TRBJ2-2,17,TRBD2,TRBV19,.,CASSNRLAGVRTGELFF,TGTGCCAGTAGTAATCGGCTAGCGGGAGTTCGAACCGGGGAGCTGTTTTTT
TRBJ1-4,16,.,TRBV7-2,.,CASSGRGGIQNEKLFF,TGTGCCAGCAGCGGCAGAGGAGGGATTCAGAATGAAAAACTGTTTTTT
TRBJ2-5,17,TRBD2,TRBV5-1,.,CASSSVGLAGGRETQYF,TGCGCCAGCAGCTCCGTGGGACTAGCGGGGGGCCGAGAGACCCAGTACTTC
TRBJ2-6,16,.,TRBV7-2,.,CASSSAQGTGANVLTF,TGTGCCAGCAGCTCCGCCCAGGGTACTGGGGCCAACGTCCTGACTTTC
TRBJ1-5,16,.,TRBV6-2/TRBV6-3,.,CASSSGQTRSNQPQHF,TGTGCCAGCAGTTCAGGACAGACCCGCTCGAATCAGCCCCAGCATTTT
TRBJ1-1,15,.,TRBV4-3,.,CASSPRNRVNTEAFF,TGCGCCAGCAGCCCGAGGAACAGGGTGAACACTGAAGCTTTCTTT
TRBJ2-1,13,TRBD2,TRBV9,once,CASSVTSANEQFF,TGTGCCAGCAGCGTCACTAGCGCCAATGAGCAGTTCTTC
TRBJ1-5,17,TRBD1,TRBV28,.,CASSLLGQGRIGQPQHF,TGTGCCAGCAGTTTATTGGGACAGGGGCGAATAGGTCAGCCCCAGCATTTT
TRBJ2-5,15,.,TRBV19,.,CASSISQLGRETQYF,TGTGCCAGTAGTATATCACAGTTGGGTCGGGAGACCCAGTACTTC
TRBJ1-1,13,.,TRBV7-2,.,CASSLDMNTEAFF,TGTGCCAGCAGCCTAGACATGAACACTGAAGCTTTCTTT
TRBJ2-5,15,TRBD2,TRBV6-5,.,CASSTKRGGQETQYF,TGTGCCAGCAGCACTAAGCGGGGGGGTCAAGAGACCCAGTACTTC
TRBJ1-5,14,.,TRBV6-2/TRBV6-3,.,CASSKQGPWEPQHF,TGTGCCAGCAGTAAACAGGGTCCTTGGGAGCCCCAGCATTTT
TRBJ2-7,14,.,TRBV7-2,.,CASSLGRVGYEQYF,TGTGCCAGCAGCTTAGGGCGGGTGGGCTACGAGCAGTACTTC
TRBJ2-1,16,TRBD1,TRBV5-6,.,CASSWGWDSSYNEQFF,TGTGCCAGCAGCTGGGGATGGGACAGCTCCTACAATGAGCAGTTCTTC
TRBJ1-6,17,.,TRBV7-8,.,CASSLSKGVVSNSPLHF,TGTGCCAGCAGCTTATCTAAGGGGGTCGTCTCCAATTCACCCCTCCACTTT
TRBJ1-1,15,TRBD1,TRBV5-1,.,CASSLRGQANTEAFF,TGCGCCAGCAGCTTGAGGGGACAGGCGAACACTGAAGCTTTCTTT
TRBJ2-3,16,TRBD1,TRBV2,.,CASREKGGAGTDTQYF,TGTGCCAGCAGAGAGAAAGGGGGCGCCGGCACAGATACGCAGTATTTT
TRBJ2-3,19,.,TRBV7-2,.,CASSLLGGAQWIGTDTQYF,TGTGCCAGCAGCTTATTAGGGGGGGCCCAGTGGATCGGCACAGATACGCAGTATTTT
TRBJ2-1,11,.,TRBV19,few,CASSRYNEQFF,TGTGCCAGTAGTCGGTACAATGAGCAGTTCTTC
TRBJ2-5,14,TRBD1,TRBV5-1,.,CASSRRTGQETQYF,TGCGCCAGCAGCAGAAGGACAGGGCAAGAGACCCAGTACTTC